Listed here are 5 T cell receptor beta chains from one sample, sequenced in a study of metastatic and nonmetastatic thyroid tumors (dated by TCRdb to the early 2020s). No patient had received any treatment before thyroid surgery. Library preparation used PCR. Instrument on record: Illumina HiSeq 4000. TCRdb reprocessing: public reads trimmed at Q25 with fastp, clones called with MiXCR, in-frame beta chains kept. The sample table records tens of thousands of clones; around 15% of these occur just once. Roughly 4.7% of the sample belongs to the ten largest clones. The sequencing sample was made of blood. These receptors all stem from a female donor with papillary thyroid cancer or a benign thyroid nodule (not recorded which). Some clones in this sample may be carry-over from other donors' samples.

This clone was seen repeatedly, ten times or more. The chain recombines TRBV4-1 with TRBJ1-6; D gene ambiguous. CDR1 MGHRA and CDR2 YSYEKL come from the germline V gene. The CDR3 runs to 14 residues. Deletions cut 0 bases from V and 8 bases from J, with 8 bases between. The CDR3 spells CASSQEAGYSPLHF. The CDR3 DNA reads TGCGCCAGCAGCCAAGAGGCAGGTTATTCACCCCTCCACTTT.

This clone was counted a few times. The J gene is TRBJ2-3, the V gene TRBV6-1, with unresolved D. Trimming stripped 3 bases from V and 1 base from J, with 8 bases between. This CDR3 spans 14 amino acids. Germline V gives CDR1 MNHNS, CDR2 SASEGT. In DNA form, the CDR3 reads TGTGCCAGCAGTGAGGTTCCGGGCACAGATACGCAGTATTTT. It codes for CASSEVPGTDTQYF.

This chain links TRBV6-1 with TRBJ2-1; 7 nucleotides agree with TRBD1. This CDR3 region has 16 residues. The germline gives CDR1 MNHNS, CDR2 SASEGT. Losses at the gene ends were 4 bases for V and 0 bases for J; bases not matched to a gene: 6. The DNA of the CDR3 is TGTGCCAGCAGTGGCACAGGGGAGAGCTCCTACAATGAGCAGTTCTTC. The encoded protein is CASSGTGESSYNEQFF.

This clone was recorded a few times. The rearrangement links TRBV6-6 to TRBJ2-1; 11 bases map to TRBD2. The CDR3 has 16 amino acids. Trimming removed 4 bases from V and 9 bases from J; junction bases left unmatched: 11. The germline CDR1 and CDR2 sequences are MNHNY and SVGAGI (reference sequence). CDR3 nucleotide sequence: TGTGCCAGCAGTTGGCTAGCGGGAGGTTTTAATGCTGAGCAGTTCTTC. Amino acids: CASSWLAGGFNAEQFF.

This clone was detected only a few times. CDR3 protein: CASSPTRTAEELFF. As DNA, the CDR3 is TGTGCCAGCTCACCAACTCGAACGGCCGAGGAACTGTTTTTT. The chain combines TRBV18 with TRBJ1-4; D not certain. Germline CDR1 and CDR2: KGHSH and LQKENI. Trimming cost V 2 bases and J 12 bases, with 16 bases left between them. The CDR3 covers 14 residues.